One sample yielded the 15 T cell receptor beta chains listed below, sequenced in a study of early T cells in non-severe SARS-CoV-2 infection. TCRdb re-called the 5' RACE reads with MiXCR, one entry per CDR3 protein. The data show about 33,000 distinct CDR3 sequences, about 5% seen once. Sequencing used whole blood. All receptors come from an adult who was a healthcare worker with PCR-confirmed SARS-CoV-2 infection or an uninfected control (not recorded which).

The chain has TRBV3-1 and TRBJ2-1; D possibly corresponds to TRBD2 (6 bases). CDR3 length: 15 amino acids. In germline, CDR1 is LGHDT, CDR2 YNNKEL (reference sequence). V lost 3 bases and J 6 bases, leaving 15 bases between the germline ends. The CDR3 nucleotides are TGTGCCAGCAGCCAGCGGGGCCTATGGGGCAATGAGCAGTTCTTC. Its protein product is CASSQRGLWGNEQFF.

This clonotype came up many times. The chain combines TRBV7-6 with TRBJ2-5; 11 bases align to TRBD2. The CDR3 has 17 residues. Germline CDR1 reads SGHVS; CDR2 reads FNYEAQ. J was trimmed by 0 bases and V by 5 bases; bases with no gene match: 8. CDR3 bases: TGTGCCAGCAGCCCCGGCCCTAGCGGGGGGTACCAAGAGACCCAGTACTTC. As protein: CASSPGPSGGYQETQYF.

This clonotype was seen a few times. The rearrangement links TRBV7-3 to TRBJ2-1; 9 bases fit TRBD1. Germline CDR1 reads SGHTA; CDR2 reads FQGTGA. This CDR3 is 15 amino acids long. J lost 1 base, V lost 5 bases, and 3 bases had no gene match. The CDR3 region is CASSLDRGSYNEQFF. CDR3 nucleotides: TGTGCCAGCAGCCTGGACAGGGGTTCCTACAATGAGCAGTTCTTC. Full variable domain (outside the CDR3, taken from reference TRBV7-3 and TRBJ2-1): GAGVSQTPSNKVTEKGKYVELRCDPISGHTALYWYRQSLGQGPEFLIYFQGTGAADDSGLPNDRFFAVRPEGSVSTLKIQRTERGDSAVYLCASSLDRGSYNEQFFGPGTRLTVL.

This clonotype was detected ten times or more. The rearrangement joins TRBV13 to TRBJ2-7, with TRBD1 matching 8 bases. Germline CDR1 is PRHDT and CDR2 is FYEKMQ (reference sequence). This CDR3 has 12 residues. V lost 3 bases and J lost 5; bases outside the gene matches: 0. The DNA of the CDR3 is TGTGCCAGCAGCTTGACAGGGGACGAGCAGTACTTC. This sequence encodes CASSLTGDEQYF. Complete variable domain (other parts from reference TRBV13 and TRBJ2-7): AAGVIQSPRHLIKEKRETATLKCYPIPRHDTVYWYQQGPGQDPQFLISFYEKMQSDKGSIPDRFSAQQFSDYHSELNMSSLELGDSALYFCASSLTGDEQYFGPGTRLTVT.

This clonotype was seen at least ten times. This chain connects TRBV12-3 or TRBV12-4 to TRBJ2-6; D unclear. V was pared by 5 bases and J by 0 bases, with 17 bases between. The CDR3 has 18 residues. Here the CDR3 DNA reads TGTGCCAGCAGTCCCCGCTCTCGCAGCGTCTCTGGGGCCAACGTCCTGACTTTC. Translating it yields CASSPRSRSVSGANVLTF.

This clonotype was counted many times. The rearrangement uses TRBV30 and TRBJ1-6, with D possibly being TRBD1 (5 bases). V shed 1 base and J shed 4 bases, with 8 bases lying between them. The CDR3 runs to 14 residues. In germline, CDR1 is GTSNPN, CDR2 SVGIG (reference sequence). CDR3 DNA sequence: TGTGCCTGGAGTGGACAGAGTTATAATTCACCCCTCCACTTT. Residues: CAWSGQSYNSPLHF.

This clonotype was found many times. The chain links TRBV18 to TRBJ1-6; possibly TRBD1 for D (5 bases). Germline lookup yields CDR1 KGHSH and CDR2 LQKENI. This CDR3 region has 14 residues. Trimming cost V 2 bases and J 8 bases, with 10 bases left between them. CDR3 amino acids: CASSPMQGDSPLHF. CDR3 DNA sequence: TGTGCCAGCTCACCAATGCAGGGCGATTCACCCCTCCACTTT. Using reference TRBV18 and TRBJ1-6 for the parts outside the CDR3, the full variable domain is NAGVMQNPRHLVRRRGQEARLRCSPMKGHSHVYWYRQLPEEGLKFMVYLQKENIIDESGMPKERFSAEFPKEGPSILRIQQVVRGDSAAYFCASSPMQGDSPLHFGNGTRLTVT.

The V gene is TRBV20-1, the J gene TRBJ1-4, with D possibly TRBD1 on 6 matching bases. The CDR3 sequence is 14 residues long. The V end was cut by 4 bases, the J end by 8 bases, with 17 bases between. Germline lookup yields CDR1 DFQATT and CDR2 SNEGSKA (reference sequence). The CDR3 nucleotides read TGCAGTGCTATCACAGGGCTCGGGCGCGAAAAACTGTTTTTT. Its translation is CSAITGLGREKLFF.

The chain has TRBV12-3 or TRBV12-4 and TRBJ2-1; D might be TRBD1 (6 bases). V lost 2 bases to trimming and J lost 6 bases, with 14 bases between them. This CDR3 has 15 residues. The CDR3 sequence is CASSLLQVRGNEQFF. CDR3 sequence (DNA): TGTGCCAGCAGTTTATTGCAGGTCAGGGGCAATGAGCAGTTCTTC.

This clonotype was picked up many times. This chain links TRBV12-3 or TRBV12-4 with TRBJ2-7; 10 bases align to TRBD1. Unmatched junction bases numbered 10, after V lost 6 bases and J lost 5 bases. The CDR3 is 15 amino acids. CDR3 sequence reads: CASRPGTGAPHEQYF. In DNA form, the CDR3 reads TGTGCCAGCAGGCCCGGGACAGGGGCTCCCCACGAGCAGTACTTC.

A few counts support this clonotype. The chain uses TRBV20-1 and TRBJ2-2; TRBD1 matches 7 bases. V lost 6 bases and J lost 5; bases outside the gene matches: 9. Looked up from germline, CDR1 is DFQATT and CDR2 is SNEGSKA (reference sequence). The CDR3 loop spans 14 amino acids. CDR3 amino acids: CSAKQGSGTGELFF. The DNA for the CDR3 is TGCAGTGCAAAACAGGGGTCGGGGACCGGGGAGCTGTTTTTT.

This clonotype was seen ten or more times. The chain uses TRBV4-2 and TRBJ2-5; TRBD1 or TRBD2 may be the D gene (5 bases each). Germline V gene sequence: CDR1 LGHNA, CDR2 YNFKEQ. V lost 3 bases, J lost 5 bases, and 16 bases lay in between. CDR3 size: 15 residues. For the CDR3, the DNA is TGTGCCAGCAGCCAGGGGACCCCGGCTGTCGAGACCCAGTACTTC. Translating it yields CASSQGTPAVETQYF.

The chain employs TRBV12-2 and TRBJ2-1. TRBV12-2 counts as a pseudogene. The CDR3 length is 15 residues. In DNA, the CDR3 is TGTGCAAGTCGCTTAGATGAGCAACCCTACAATGAGCAGTTCTTC. It specifies CASRLDEQPYNEQFF.

This clonotype has just a few counts. For the CDR3, the DNA is TGCGCCAGCAGCTTGGATGAAGGGGGCGCGTACAATGAGCAGTTCTTC. Its protein is CASSLDEGGAYNEQFF. V and J are TRBV5-1 and TRBJ2-1, with 7 bases fitting TRBD1. The CDR3 loop spans 16 amino acids. V trimming: 0 bases; J trimming: 4 bases; junction bases outside the gene matches: 7. Germline V gives CDR1 SGHRS, CDR2 YFSETQ.

The chain has TRBV5-5 and TRBJ1-3; 7 nucleotides match TRBD1. The trim removed 2 bases at V and 2 bases at J, leaving 7 bases unmatched. This CDR3 is 16 amino acids long. CDR1 SGHKS and CDR2 YYEKEE come from the germline V gene (reference sequence). CDR3 residues: CASSFLGQEPGNTIYF. The CDR3 DNA reads TGTGCCAGCAGCTTTTTAGGACAGGAGCCTGGAAACACCATATATTTT.